The 9 T cell receptor beta chains listed next were all sequenced from one sample in a study of CD8 T cells in Susac syndrome. Random hexamers were used to reverse transcribe the RNA input (roughly 0.5 to 1 ug). Each CDR3 protein gets one entry after TCRdb re-called the immunoSEQ multiplex PCR reads with MiXCR. The sample holds 130,000 or so distinct CDR3 sequences, approximately 90% seen once. Sequencing was carried out using CD8+ T cells from PBMCs. The receptors were sampled from a human donor with multiple sclerosis.

This clonotype was recorded once. This chain joins TRBV9 and TRBJ2-3; TRBD2 is a possible D gene (6 bases). Trimming removed 3 bases at V and 4 bases at J, with 15 bases between. Germline assignment: CDR1 SGDLS and CDR2 YYNGEE. The CDR3 consists of 15 residues. CDR3 nucleotides: TGTGCCAGCAGCGAGGAGAAGGGGAGGCCAGATACGCAGTATTTT. This translates into CASSEEKGRPDTQYF.

The chain joins TRBV20-1 to TRBJ2-5, with D unclear. Trimming removed 5 bases at V and 4 bases at J, with 23 bases between. Germline CDR1 and CDR2: DFQATT and SNEGSKA (reference sequence). This CDR3 has 16 amino acids. The DNA for the CDR3 is TGCAGTGCTTTAGGCTTCCTAGAGCCTCTCCCAGAGACCCAGTACTTC. This codes for CSALGFLEPLPETQYF.

The chain carries TRBV6-5 and TRBJ2-7, with 8 bases fitting TRBD2. The CDR3 is 14 residues long. V was clipped by 6 bases and J by 0 bases; unmatched bases: 4. The V gene's germline CDR1 is MNHEY and CDR2 SVGAGI. For the CDR3, the DNA is TGTGCCAGCAGCGGGGGGGTGATCTCCTACGAGCAGTACTTC. Translating it yields CASSGGVISYEQYF.

The chain recombines TRBV29-1 with TRBJ1-1, with 8 bases matching TRBD1. The CDR3 is 13 residues long. Germline assignment: CDR1 SQVTM and CDR2 ANQGSEA. V was clipped by 2 bases and J by 6 bases; unmatched bases: 5. CDR3 coding DNA: TGCAGCGTTGAACAGGGGGCTAATGCTGAAGCTTTCTTT. This encodes CSVEQGANAEAFF.

CDR3 coding DNA: TGTGCCAGCAGCTTAATTTCGGGTGGGGGGCGGACGAACCAAGAGACCCAGTACTTC. This sequence encodes CASSLISGGGRTNQETQYF. The chain joins TRBV7-8 to TRBJ2-5, with D possibly being TRBD1 or TRBD2 (6 bases each). The V and J ends lost 2 bases and 0 bases respectively, with 22 bases between them. CDR1 and CDR2 from the germline V gene are SGHVS and FQNEAQ. This CDR3 is 19 amino acids long.

CDR3 amino acids: CATRDLAGGPNEQFF. DNA for the CDR3: TGTGCCACTAGAGATCTAGCGGGAGGACCCAATGAGCAGTTCTTC. The chain is built from TRBV24-1 and TRBJ2-1; 11 positions match TRBD2. The CDR3 covers 15 residues. Trimming cost V 10 bases and J 6 bases; bases outside gene matches: 10. Germline V gene lookup returns CDR1 KGHDR and CDR2 SFDVKD.

V usage is TRBV7-9 and J usage is TRBJ2-1; possibly TRBD1 or TRBD2 for D (5 bases each). CDR1 is SEHNR and CDR2 is FQNEAQ in the germline V gene (reference sequence). The CDR3 loop spans 13 amino acids. V lost 5 bases, J lost 6 bases, and 11 bases lay in between. CDR3 region: CASSLGTTNEQFF. The CDR3, as DNA: TGTGCCAGCAGCCTGGGGACCACCAATGAGCAGTTCTTC.

The chain has TRBV6-5 and TRBJ2-7; 9 positions agree with TRBD1. Germline loops: CDR1 MNHEY, CDR2 SVGAGI. The V gene end was trimmed by 4 bases and the J gene end by 3 bases; junction bases not matched to a gene: 4. The CDR3 runs 14 residues. This CDR3 is CASSWTGVDYEQYF. The CDR3 nucleotides are TGTGCCAGCAGTTGGACAGGGGTCGACTACGAGCAGTACTTC.

The chain is built from TRBV9 and TRBJ2-7; 8 positions match TRBD2. This CDR3 comprises 14 residues. The trim removed 0 bases at V and 2 bases at J, leaving 1 base unmatched. The V gene's germline CDR1 is SGDLS and CDR2 YYNGEE. DNA of the CDR3: TGTGCCAGCAGCGTAGGGGGACTAGCCTACGAGCAGTACTTC. This translates into CASSVGGLAYEQYF.